This T cell receptor (beta chain) is from a study of CD8+ T cells in alopecia areata. Whole-study context: The tofacitinib course ran for 6 to 18 months and was followed by 6 months off drug. Severity was scored as percentage of affected scalp area in treated patients.

Isolated RNA was reverse transcribed into cDNA used as the sequencing template. The assay was immunoSEQ multiplex PCR, and TCRdb's table has in-frame clones only and misses some. The data hold about 100,000 clones, with around 40% observed a single time. This clone was detected a few times. Documented treatment: oral pan-JAK inhibitor, 5-10 mg twice daily. Sampling of alopecia areata patients yielded lesional scalp punch biopsies as well as peripheral blood. Sample: CD8+ T cells sorted from blood, taken at week 24, from a patient treated with tofacitinib. The clonotype comes from a human donor with alopecia areata.

The chain's CDR3 is CASSLIGKVEPQHF. The CDR3 region has the DNA TGTGCCAGCAGTTTAATAGGAAAGGTTGAGCCCCAGCATTTT. The gene calls are TRBV27 and TRBJ1-5, with D unresolved. The V and J ends lost 2 bases and 8 bases respectively, with 13 bases between them. Germline CDR1 is MNHEY and CDR2 is SMNVEV (reference sequence). The CDR3 sequence is 14 residues long.